A selection of T cell receptor beta chains follows, all from one sample in a study of PD-L1 blockade in urothelial cancer. The method was immunoSEQ multiplex PCR; TCRdb's version includes in-frame clones alone and lacks a portion of them. The sample has some 120,000 clones, more than 75% seen once. Sample: PBMCs, taken around atezolizumab (anti-PD-L1) treatment. Source of these receptors: a man aged 45-60 years with urothelial cancer. Both conserved end residues are part of each CDR3. Each record gives: clone size, D gene, V gene, J gene, CDR3 DNA, CDR3 protein. D genes are given only for firm matches. Not every row has a clone size; where given, it reads once, few, many or a size class.

NA	NA	TRBV7-2	TRBJ2-7	TGTGCCAGCAGCTTAATCAGCGTTTACGAGCAGTACTTC	CASSLISVYEQYF
once	TRBD1	TRBV19	TRBJ1-6	TGTGCCAGTAGCCGAACAGGGGTCGCTAATTCACCCCTCCACTTT	CASSRTGVANSPLHF
NA	TRBD2	TRBV30	TRBJ2-1	TGTGCCTGGACTAGCGGGAGGAATGAGCAGTTCTTC	CAWTSGRNEQFF
NA	NA	TRBV5-5	TRBJ2-7	TGTGCCAGCAGCTTGGGCCTGGCCTCCTACGAGCAGTACTTC	CASSLGLASYEQYF
NA	NA	TRBV6-1	TRBJ1-5	TGTGCCAGCAACTTCGGGGATAGCAATCAGCCCCAGCATTTT	CASNFGDSNQPQHF
NA	NA	TRBV28	TRBJ1-2	TGTGCCAGCAGACTAGGACGAGGAGTTGGCTACACCTTC	CASRLGRGVGYTF
NA	NA	TRBV19	TRBJ1-5	TGTGCCAGTAAGACAGGACGGGGCAATCAGCCCCAGCATTTT	CASKTGRGNQPQHF
NA	TRBD1	TRBV19	TRBJ2-4	TGTGCCAGTAGTACCGGGACAGGGGGCGGGCGGGAAAACATTCAGTACTTC	CASSTGTGGGRENIQYF
NA	NA	TRBV6-1	TRBJ2-3	TGTGCCAGCAGTGAAGTCTTCACAGATACGCAGTATTTT	CASSEVFTDTQYF
NA	TRBD1	TRBV10-3	TRBJ1-1	TGTGCTACCGGGACAGGCATGAACACTGAAGCTTTCTTT	CATGTGMNTEAFF
NA	NA	TRBV6-5	TRBJ1-4	TGTGCCAGCAGTTACACCACAGGGTCGAGTGAAAAACTGTTTTTT	CASSYTTGSSEKLFF
NA	TRBD2	TRBV5-1	TRBJ2-2	TGCGCCAGCAGCTTGACTAGCGGGAGGGCCGGGGAGCTGTTTTTT	CASSLTSGRAGELFF
NA	TRBD1	TRBV9	TRBJ2-5	TGTGCCAGCAGCGTAGGGACAGGGGACGAGACCCAGTACTTC	CASSVGTGDETQYF
NA	TRBD1	TRBV18	TRBJ2-3	TGTGCCAGCTCACCACCGGGACAGGTGGGTGATACGCAGTATTTT	CASSPPGQVGDTQYF
NA	NA	TRBV29-1	TRBJ1-1	TGCAGCGTTGAGGGCGGGGGCCAGAACACTGAAGCTTTCTTT	CSVEGGGQNTEAFF
NA	NA	TRBV7-6	TRBJ1-5	TGTGCCAGCAGCTTAATGCCGGCAGGCAGCAATCAGCCCCAGCATTTT	CASSLMPAGSNQPQHF
many	TRBD2	TRBV4-1	TRBJ2-7	TGCGCCAGCAGCCCGAGACTTGTGCGGGAGGGCTACGAGCAGTACTTC	CASSPRLVREGYEQYF
NA	TRBD1	TRBV15	TRBJ1-5	TGTGCCACCAGCAGAGATCTTAAAGGGGGCAGTCAGCCCCAGCATTTT	CATSRDLKGGSQPQHF
NA	NA	TRBV5-1	TRBJ1-4	TGCGCCAGCAGCACCGGACAGCCGTCCGCTAATGAAAAACTGTTTTTT	CASSTGQPSANEKLFF
NA	TRBD1	TRBV7-3	TRBJ2-1	TGTGCCAGCAGCTCGGACAGGGGATCCTACAATGAGCAGTTCTTC	CASSSDRGSYNEQFF
NA	NA	TRBV19	TRBJ2-1	TGTGCCAGTAGTGCGGGGATCAATGAGCAGTTCTTC	CASSAGINEQFF
NA	TRBD1	TRBV7-9	TRBJ1-1	TGTGCCAGCAGCTCCCTACAGGGGAGAGGTAGCACTGAAGCTTTCTTT	CASSSLQGRGSTEAFF
NA	TRBD2	TRBV5-1	TRBJ2-2	TGCGCCAGCAGCTCAGGACTAGCGGGGTGGACCGGGGAGCTGTTTTTT	CASSSGLAGWTGELFF
NA	NA	TRBV5-1	TRBJ2-1	TGCGCCAGCAGCCCGGACAACAACAATGAGCAGTTCTTC	CASSPDNNNEQFF
NA	NA	TRBV28	TRBJ2-4	TGTGCCAGCAGTTTAGGACTAGCCAAAAACATTCAGTACTTC	CASSLGLAKNIQYF
NA	TRBD2	TRBV9	TRBJ2-5	TGTGCCAGCAGCTCTAGGGGACTAGCGTTTGGAGAGACCCAGTACTTC	CASSSRGLAFGETQYF
NA	TRBD1	TRBV19	TRBJ1-6	TGTGCCAGTAGTATTCTGGGACAGGGGAATTCACCCCTCCACTTT	CASSILGQGNSPLHF
NA	NA	TRBV5-5	TRBJ2-2	TGTGCCAGCAGCTTGGGAACAGACAGGAACACCGGGGAGCTGTTTTTT	CASSLGTDRNTGELFF
NA	TRBD2	TRBV7-3	TRBJ2-3	TGTGCCAGCAGCTTAACGGCTAGCGGGAGCCCTAGCACAGATACGCAGTATTTT	CASSLTASGSPSTDTQYF
NA	NA	TRBV5-1	TRBJ2-2	TGCGCCAGCAGCTTGGGTCCGACATCGAACACCGGGGAGCTGTTTTTT	CASSLGPTSNTGELFF
NA	NA	TRBV19	TRBJ2-7	TGTGCCAGTAGCCGGACAGCATACTACGAGCAGTACTTC	CASSRTAYYEQYF
NA	NA	TRBV28	TRBJ1-2	TGTGCCAGCAGTTTATTGTCAGGCCGTAACTATGGCTACACCTTC	CASSLLSGRNYGYTF
NA	NA	TRBV28	TRBJ2-7	TGTGCCAGCAGTTTAGGGGCTACCAGTAGTCAGTACTTC	CASSLGATSSQYF
NA	NA	TRBV19	TRBJ2-1	TGTGCCAGCCAACACAGCTCCTACAATGAGCAGTTCTTC	CASQHSSYNEQFF
NA	NA	TRBV15	TRBJ1-1	TGTGCCACCAGCATGGCTGTGAACACTGAAGCTTTCTTT	CATSMAVNTEAFF
few	NA	TRBV28	TRBJ1-5	TGTGCCAGCAGACAAGGGGATCAGCCCCAGCATTTT	CASRQGDQPQHF
few	NA	TRBV7-9	TRBJ1-1	TGTGCCAGCAGCTTACAGAACACTGAAGCTTTCTTT	CASSLQNTEAFF
NA	NA	TRBV6-5	TRBJ1-6	TGTGCCAGCAGTTACCTGGGGCCTAATTCACCCCTCCACTTT	CASSYLGPNSPLHF
NA	TRBD2	TRBV6-5	TRBJ2-1	TGTGCCAGCAGCCCCAGGGGCGGGGGGAATGAGCAGTTCTTC	CASSPRGGGNEQFF
NA	NA	TRBV21-1	TRBJ1-5	TGTGCCAGCAGCCCAAAACATACAGGGGGAGATAGCAATCAGCCCCAGCATTTT	CASSPKHTGGDSNQPQHF
NA	NA	TRBV27	TRBJ1-5	TGTGCCAGCAGTTTAACTCAGGGCCATCAGCCCCAGCATTTT	CASSLTQGHQPQHF
NA	TRBD2	TRBV9	TRBJ2-1	TGTGCCAGCAGCGTAGCTCCCGTTAGCGGGAGTGGCTACAATGAGCAGTTCTTC	CASSVAPVSGSGYNEQFF
NA	TRBD2	TRBV5-1	TRBJ2-3	TGCGCCAGCAGCACCGGGACTAGCGGGAGCTGGACAGATACGCAGTATTTT	CASSTGTSGSWTDTQYF
NA	NA	TRBV18	TRBJ2-3	TGTGCCAGCTCACCACCGGTCGGAGATACGCAGTATTTT	CASSPPVGDTQYF
NA	NA	TRBV25-1	TRBJ1-5	TGTGCCAGCAGTGAGACAGGTTTTGGTCAGCCCCAGCATTTT	CASSETGFGQPQHF
NA	NA	TRBV19	TRBJ1-4	TGTGCCAGTAGTATAGTGCGGACTGCAATTAATGAAAAACTGTTTTTT	CASSIVRTAINEKLFF
NA	TRBD2	TRBV19	TRBJ2-7	TGTGCCAGTAGTCCCAGGACTAGCGGGAGACGTAGTGAGCAGTACTTC	CASSPRTSGRRSEQYF
NA	NA	TRBV4-2	TRBJ1-5	TGTGCCAGCAGCCAAGGGACAGCTAGCAATCAGCCCCAGCATTTT	CASSQGTASNQPQHF
NA	TRBD2	TRBV7-2	TRBJ2-7	TGTGCCAGCAGCTCCGGACTAGCGGGTCCCTACGAGCAGTACTTC	CASSSGLAGPYEQYF
once	NA	TRBV5-1	TRBJ2-5	TGCGCCAGCAGCAGGGGGACGGTGGGCGAGACCCAGTACTTC	CASSRGTVGETQYF